This entry concerns a single T cell receptor (beta chain). Its specificity is unknown. The junction and the germline gene differ at one end; a read error may be behind it. Clones were sequenced by immunoSEQ multiplex PCR, and TCRdb holds only the in-frame ones, with some missing. Here the sample spans around 77,000 clones, 89% being singletons. This entry belongs to a study of OX40 agonist ivuxolimab in advanced cancers. The wider study: Patients with prior anti-PD-1, anti-PD-L1 or anti-CTLA-4 therapy were eligible; 40% had some. Broader study findings: Low normalized T-cell clonal expansion was also seen in some nonresponders. Partial responders at 0.1-3.0 mg/kg showed near-lowest clonal expansion.

The CDR3 is 14 residues long. Germline V gene sequence: CDR1 SSHAT, CDR2 FNYEAQ (reference sequence). The V call is TRBV7-7, the J call TRBJ2-7, with 14 bases identical to TRBD2. Sequencing used CD4+ or CD8+ T cells sorted from blood, obtained in a trial of the OX40 agonist ivuxolimab. The source of this sequence is an adult with an advanced solid tumor such as melanoma, head and neck, liver or kidney cancer. This CDR3 is CASSPGLAGVEQYF. Here the CDR3 DNA reads TGTGCTAGCAGCCCGGGACTAGCGGGAGTCGAGCAGTACTTC.